This TCR beta chain is drawn from a study of neoadjuvant nivolumab and ipilimumab in lung cancer. Study-wide points: Pathologic regression was not significantly tied to TCR clonality. Resected-tumor TCR richness correlated positively with pretherapy blood richness. From pretherapy to surgery, tumor richness and clonality rose with dual therapy. Compared with tumor-adjacent uninvolved lung, resected tumors showed greater richness and clonality.

As to this clone: Its target is not known.

Clones were read by immunoSEQ multiplex PCR, and TCRdb kept only the in-frame ones, dropping some. This table has 25,000 to 35,000 clones, about 92% appearing once. CDR1 and CDR2 (germline): MDHEN, SYDVKM. V shed 5 bases and J 5 bases; nucleotides not matched to a gene: 8. The CDR3 has 15 residues. This receptor was obtained from an adult with non-small cell lung cancer. This chain joins TRBV28 and TRBJ2-3; 9 bases are a match to TRBD1. This sample comprised peripheral blood, obtained after neoadjuvant nivolumab, alone or with ipilimumab, at or shortly before surgery. This CDR3 is CASSGGGQGIDTQYF. Written as DNA, the CDR3 is TGTGCCAGCAGTGGGGGGGGACAGGGCATAGATACGCAGTATTTT.